A single sample gave rise to the 9 T cell receptor beta chains below, sequenced in a study of shared T cell receptors in the human thymus. The repertoire was sequenced with immunoSEQ multiplex PCR; TCRdb's copy has only in-frame clones and lacks some. The data show 630,000 or so clones, with around 87% seen just once and 0.0094% held by the top ten. These same records also appear under a second study, on human thymus T cells.

Input material: thymocytes. The receptors here all came from a boy less than two years old with a congenital heart defect.

This rearrangement joins TRBV28 to TRBJ1-2; 9 bases fit TRBD1. CDR1 and CDR2 from the germline V gene are MDHEN and SYDVKM. The ends lost 8 bases at V and 5 bases at J; junction bases unmatched: 6. CDR3 size: 13 residues. CDR3 DNA: TGTGCCAGCGGGGACAGGGTTGGATATGGCTACACCTTC. Encoded protein: CASGDRVGYGYTF.

The rearrangement links TRBV4-3 to TRBJ2-7; D is uncertain. Trimming pared 1 base from V and 0 bases from J, leaving 7 bases between. CDR3 length: 14 amino acids. The germline gives CDR1 LGHNA, CDR2 YSLEER. The CDR3, as DNA: TGCGCCAGCAGCCAAGTTGTGAGCTCCTACGAGCAGTACTTC. Amino acid sequence: CASSQVVSSYEQYF.

The chain has TRBV21-1 and TRBJ1-1. TRBV21-1 is termed a pseudogene. This CDR3 region has 10 residues. The chain's CDR3 is CALGGGGAFF. The CDR3 DNA sequence: TGTGCCCTCGGGGGAGGGGGGGCTTTCTTT.

The gene calls are TRBV28 and TRBJ2-1; D not resolved. Germline V lookup: CDR1 MDHEN, CDR2 SYDVKM. The V gene lost 6 bases and the J gene lost 0 bases, with 15 bases spanning the gap. The CDR3 length is 16 residues. For the CDR3, the DNA is TGTGCCAGCAGCCTGACTGCTCTCAACTCCTACAATGAGCAGTTCTTC. Protein sequence: CASSLTALNSYNEQFF.

The CDR3 region has the DNA TGTGCCAGTACTGTACTAGCGGGAGGGTACAATGAGCAGTTCTTC. Its translation: CASTVLAGGYNEQFF. This chain uses TRBV19 with TRBJ2-1, with TRBD2 matching 13 bases. The germline V gene encodes CDR1 LNHDA and CDR2 SQIVND (reference sequence). V lost 7 bases to trimming and J lost 4 bases; unmatched junction nucleotides: 4. The CDR3 runs to 15 residues.

The chain couples TRBV30 to TRBJ2-5; 13 positions agree with TRBD2. The length of the CDR3 is 19 residues. V shed 3 bases and J 7 bases; nucleotides not matched to a gene: 20. Germline V lookup: CDR1 GTSNPN, CDR2 SVGIG (reference sequence). This CDR3 is CAWSRGLAGRLPWGATQYF. The CDR3 nucleotides are TGTGCCTGGAGCAGGGGACTAGCGGGACGACTACCCTGGGGAGCGACCCAGTACTTC. Filled out from reference TRBV30 and TRBJ2-5, the complete variable domain reads SQTIHQWPATLVQPVGSPLSLECTVEGTSNPNLYWYRQAAGRGLQLLFYSVGIGQISSEVPQNLSASRPQDRQFILSSKKLLLSDSGFYLCAWSRGLAGRLPWGATQYFGPGTRLLVL.

This chain joins TRBV12-5 and TRBJ2-7; D unresolved. Germline V lookup: CDR1 LGHNT, CDR2 FRNRAP. The CDR3 contains 13 residues. Trimming pared 2 bases from V and 3 bases from J, leaving 8 bases between. CDR3 residues: CASGLSQIYEQYF. The CDR3 nucleotides are TGTGCTAGTGGTTTGTCGCAGATCTACGAGCAGTACTTC.

The chain links TRBV29-1 to TRBJ1-1, with D unclear. The CDR3 loop spans 11 amino acids. In germline, CDR1 is SQVTM, CDR2 ANQGSEA. The CDR3 DNA sequence: TGCAGAGTCAGAACGAACACTGAAGCTTTCTTT. It encodes CRVRTNTEAFF.

The chain has TRBV5-4 and TRBJ2-1; no reliable D call. The germline CDR1 and CDR2 sequences are SGHNT and YYREEE (reference sequence). This CDR3 spans 15 amino acids. V lost 0 bases and J 9 bases, leaving 16 bases between the germline ends. The DNA for the CDR3 is TGTGCCAGCAGCTTGGCCCCACGGAGCGCGAGTGAGCAGTTCTTC. This codes for CASSLAPRSASEQFF.